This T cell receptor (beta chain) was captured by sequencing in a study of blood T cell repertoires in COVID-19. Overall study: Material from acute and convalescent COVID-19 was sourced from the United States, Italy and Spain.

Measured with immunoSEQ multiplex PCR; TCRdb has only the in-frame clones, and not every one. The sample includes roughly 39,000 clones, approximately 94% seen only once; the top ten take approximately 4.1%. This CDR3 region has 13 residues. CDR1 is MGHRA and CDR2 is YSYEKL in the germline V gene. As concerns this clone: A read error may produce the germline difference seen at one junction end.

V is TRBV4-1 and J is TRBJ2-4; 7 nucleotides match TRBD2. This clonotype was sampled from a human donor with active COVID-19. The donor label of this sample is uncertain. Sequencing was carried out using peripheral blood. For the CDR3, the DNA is TGCGCCAGCAGCCAAGTTGTCCGGGGGGTGCTCGGCTTC. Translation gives CASSQVVRGVLGF.